The 6 T cell receptor beta chains presented below share a single source sample, sequenced in a study of T-cell reconstitution after alpha-beta-depleted transplantation in children. The library targeted TCRbeta and was prepared with unique molecular identifiers. TCRdb re-analysed the PCR reads in MiXCR, keeping a single row per CDR3 protein. Of hundreds of thousands of distinct CDR3 sequences listed, approximately 15% are singletons. Source: PBMCs from the stem cell graft donor, taken from the stem cell graft. These receptors came from a human donor who donated a stem cell graft to a child with acute myeloid leukemia.

This chain connects TRBV10-3 to TRBJ2-7, with a possible D match to TRBD2 (6 bases). The V gene lost 5 bases and the J gene lost 7 bases, with 18 bases spanning the gap. Per germline, CDR1 ENHRY and CDR2 SYGVKD. The CDR3 is 14 residues long. The chain's CDR3 is CAISPGTGREEQYF. The CDR3, as DNA: TGTGCCATCAGTCCCGGGACCGGCCGGGAGGAGCAGTACTTC.

The DNA for the CDR3 is TGTGCCACCCGGGGCGAATTCGGAACTGAAGCTTTCTTT. Amino acid sequence: CATRGEFGTEAFF. The chain employs TRBV10-3 and TRBJ1-1; perhaps TRBD1 as D (5 bases). Germline CDR1 is ENHRY and CDR2 is SYGVKD. This CDR3 region has 13 residues. V lost 10 bases and J lost 5, with 17 bases in between.

This clonotype was counted many times. The V and J genes are TRBV24-1 and TRBJ2-1, with 8 bases fitting TRBD2. Germline CDR1 and CDR2: KGHDR and SFDVKD. Trimming cost V 1 base and J 4 bases; bases outside gene matches: 5. The CDR3 runs 16 residues. Here the CDR3 DNA reads TGTGCCACCAGTGATTTAAGCGGGGGCGATTACAATGAGCAGTTCTTC. Translation gives CATSDLSGGDYNEQFF.

V gene TRBV20-1 combines with J gene TRBJ2-2; 12 positions agree with TRBD2. Germline CDR1 reads DFQATT; CDR2 reads SNEGSKA (reference sequence). The CDR3 runs to 16 residues. Germline trimming cut 0 bases from V and 5 bases from J; bases unmatched to any gene: 4. CDR3 protein: CSARDQLAGGTGELFF. As DNA, the CDR3 is TGCAGTGCTAGAGACCAACTAGCGGGGGGAACCGGGGAGCTGTTTTTT.

There are many counts of this clonotype. The rearrangement joins TRBV20-1 to TRBJ2-7; D is possibly TRBD2 (5 bases). The V and J ends lost 0 bases and 4 bases respectively, with 10 bases between them. The germline CDR1 and CDR2 sequences are DFQATT and SNEGSKA (reference sequence). The CDR3 is 13 residues long. The chain's CDR3 is CSARDRSGYEQYF. The CDR3 DNA reads as TGCAGTGCTAGAGACAGGTCGGGGTACGAGCAGTACTTC.

This clonotype was observed a handful of times. The genes are TRBV7-2 and TRBJ2-5; no reliable D call. The length of the CDR3 is 14 residues. Germline CDR1 SGHTA, CDR2 FQGNSA. Deletions cut 1 base from V and 4 bases from J, with 10 bases between. The CDR3 sequence is CASSLEIAGETQYF. As DNA, the CDR3 is TGTGCCAGCAGCTTAGAGATAGCAGGAGAGACCCAGTACTTC.